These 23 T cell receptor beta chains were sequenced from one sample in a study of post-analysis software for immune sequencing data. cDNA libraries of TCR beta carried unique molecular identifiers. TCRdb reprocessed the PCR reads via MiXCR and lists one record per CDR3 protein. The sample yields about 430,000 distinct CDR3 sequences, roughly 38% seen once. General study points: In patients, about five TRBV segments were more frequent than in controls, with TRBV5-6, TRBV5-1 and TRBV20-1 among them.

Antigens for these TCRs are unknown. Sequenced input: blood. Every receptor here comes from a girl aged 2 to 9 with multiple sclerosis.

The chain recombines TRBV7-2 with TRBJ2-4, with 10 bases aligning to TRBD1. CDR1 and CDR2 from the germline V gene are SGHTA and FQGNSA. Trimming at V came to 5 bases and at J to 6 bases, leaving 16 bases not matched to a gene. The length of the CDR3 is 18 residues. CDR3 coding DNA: TGTGCCAGCAGCCCGGGACAGGGGCTGGCTTTGGGCGGAAACATTCAGTACTTC. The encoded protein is CASSPGQGLALGGNIQYF.

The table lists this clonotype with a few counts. The CDR3 region is CASRPGQGGGYTF. Written as DNA, the CDR3 is TGTGCCAGCAGGCCCGGACAGGGCGGTGGCTACACCTTC. The V gene is TRBV28, the J gene TRBJ1-2; 8 nucleotides align to TRBD1. The germline gives CDR1 MDHEN, CDR2 SYDVKM. J gave up 7 bases and V 6 bases, and 7 bases lay outside the gene matches. This CDR3 spans 13 amino acids.

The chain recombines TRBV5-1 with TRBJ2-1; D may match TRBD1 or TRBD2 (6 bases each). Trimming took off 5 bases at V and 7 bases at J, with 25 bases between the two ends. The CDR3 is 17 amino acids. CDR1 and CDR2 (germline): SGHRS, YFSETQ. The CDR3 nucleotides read TGCGCCAGCAGTGTTCCTAACAGGGAGGATGGGACGAATGAGCAGTTCTTC. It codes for CASSVPNREDGTNEQFF.

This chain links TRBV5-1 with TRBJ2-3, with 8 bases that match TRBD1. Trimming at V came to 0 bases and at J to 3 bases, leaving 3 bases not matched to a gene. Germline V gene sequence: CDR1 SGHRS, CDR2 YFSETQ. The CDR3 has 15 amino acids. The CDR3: CASSLVRGLTDTQYF. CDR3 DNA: TGCGCCAGCAGCTTGGTCAGGGGGCTTACAGATACGCAGTATTTT.

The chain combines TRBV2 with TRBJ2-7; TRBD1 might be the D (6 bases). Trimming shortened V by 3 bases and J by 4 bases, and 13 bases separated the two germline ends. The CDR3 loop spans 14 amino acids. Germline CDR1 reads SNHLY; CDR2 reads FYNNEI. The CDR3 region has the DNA TGTGCCAGCAGTGAGCAGGGGAGTATGTACGAGCAGTACTTC. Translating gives CASSEQGSMYEQYF.

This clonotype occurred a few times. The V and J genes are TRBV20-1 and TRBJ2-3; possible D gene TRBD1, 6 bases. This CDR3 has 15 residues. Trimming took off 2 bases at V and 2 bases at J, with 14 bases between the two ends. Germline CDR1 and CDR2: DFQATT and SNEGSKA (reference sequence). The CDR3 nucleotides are TGCAGTGCTAGAAGTCCGGGACATTCCACAGATACGCAGTATTTT. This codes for CSARSPGHSTDTQYF.

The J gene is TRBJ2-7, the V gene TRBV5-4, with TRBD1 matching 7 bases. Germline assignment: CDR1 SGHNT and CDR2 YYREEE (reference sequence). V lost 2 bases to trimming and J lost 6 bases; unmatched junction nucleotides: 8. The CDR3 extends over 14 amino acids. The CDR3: CASSFTTGSSEQYF. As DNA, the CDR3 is TGTGCCAGCAGCTTTACGACAGGGAGCTCCGAGCAGTACTTC.

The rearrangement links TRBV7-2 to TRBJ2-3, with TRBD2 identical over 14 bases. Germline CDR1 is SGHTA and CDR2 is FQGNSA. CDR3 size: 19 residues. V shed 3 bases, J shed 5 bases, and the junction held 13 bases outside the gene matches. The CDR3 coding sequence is TGTGCCAGCAGCTTTGGGGGGACTAGCGGGAGCTCCTTGGGAGATACGCAGTATTTT. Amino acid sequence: CASSFGGTSGSSLGDTQYF.

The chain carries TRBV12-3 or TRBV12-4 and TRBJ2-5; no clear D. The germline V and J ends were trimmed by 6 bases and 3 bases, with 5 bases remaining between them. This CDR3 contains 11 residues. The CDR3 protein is CASRHEETQYF. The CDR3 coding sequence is TGTGCCAGCAGGCATGAAGAGACCCAGTACTTC.

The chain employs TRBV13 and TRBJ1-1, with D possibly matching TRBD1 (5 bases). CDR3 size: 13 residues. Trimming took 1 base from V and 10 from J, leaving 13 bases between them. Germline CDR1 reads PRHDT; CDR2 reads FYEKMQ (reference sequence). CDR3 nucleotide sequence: TGTGCCAGCAGCTTAGACCTCGCAGGGTTAGCTTTCTTT. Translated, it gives CASSLDLAGLAFF. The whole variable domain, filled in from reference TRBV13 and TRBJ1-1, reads AAGVIQSPRHLIKEKRETATLKCYPIPRHDTVYWYQQGPGQDPQFLISFYEKMQSDKGSIPDRFSAQQFSDYHSELNMSSLELGDSALYFCASSLDLAGLAFFGQGTRLTVV.

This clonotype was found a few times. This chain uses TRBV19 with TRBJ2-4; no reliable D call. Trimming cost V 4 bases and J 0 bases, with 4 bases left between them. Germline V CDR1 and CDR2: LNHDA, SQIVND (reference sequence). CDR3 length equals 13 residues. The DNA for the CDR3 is TGTGCCAGTAGTAGATTAGCCAAAAACATTCAGTACTTC. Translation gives CASSRLAKNIQYF.

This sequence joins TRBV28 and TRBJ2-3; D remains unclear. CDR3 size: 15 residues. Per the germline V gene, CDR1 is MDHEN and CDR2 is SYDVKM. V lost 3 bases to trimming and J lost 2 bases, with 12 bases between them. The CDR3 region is CASSFLGSNTDTQYF. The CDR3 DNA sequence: TGTGCCAGCAGTTTTTTGGGCAGCAACACAGATACGCAGTATTTT.

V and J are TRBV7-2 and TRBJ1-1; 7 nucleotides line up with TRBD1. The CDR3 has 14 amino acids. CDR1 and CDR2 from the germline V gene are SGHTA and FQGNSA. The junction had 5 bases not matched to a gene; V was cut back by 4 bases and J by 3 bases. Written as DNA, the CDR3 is TGTGCCAGCAGCTCCTGGACAGGACACACTGAAGCTTTCTTT. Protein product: CASSSWTGHTEAFF. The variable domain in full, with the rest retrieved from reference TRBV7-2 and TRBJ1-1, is GAGVSQSPSNKVTEKGKDVELRCDPISGHTALYWYRQSLGQGLEFLIYFQGNSAPDKSGLPSDRFSAERTGGSVSTLTIQRTQQEDSAVYLCASSSWTGHTEAFFGQGTRLTVV.

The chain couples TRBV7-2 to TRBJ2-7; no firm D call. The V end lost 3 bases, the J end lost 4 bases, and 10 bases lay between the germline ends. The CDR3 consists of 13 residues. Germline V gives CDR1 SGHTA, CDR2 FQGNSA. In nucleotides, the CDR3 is TGTGCCAGCAGCTTTCCAACCCCTTACGAGCAGTACTTC. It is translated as CASSFPTPYEQYF.

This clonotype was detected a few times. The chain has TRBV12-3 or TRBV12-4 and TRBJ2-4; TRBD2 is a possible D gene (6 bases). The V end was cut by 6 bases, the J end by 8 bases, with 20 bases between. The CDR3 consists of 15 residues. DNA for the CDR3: TGTGCCAGCAGCCTCGGGGGTGTGGGTACGGACATTCAGTACTTC. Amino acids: CASSLGGVGTDIQYF.

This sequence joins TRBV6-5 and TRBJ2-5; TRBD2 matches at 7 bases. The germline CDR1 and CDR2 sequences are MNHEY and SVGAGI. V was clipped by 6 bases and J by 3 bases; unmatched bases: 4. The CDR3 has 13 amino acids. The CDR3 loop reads CASSWGGEETQYF. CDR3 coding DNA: TGTGCCAGCAGCTGGGGGGGTGAAGAGACCCAGTACTTC.

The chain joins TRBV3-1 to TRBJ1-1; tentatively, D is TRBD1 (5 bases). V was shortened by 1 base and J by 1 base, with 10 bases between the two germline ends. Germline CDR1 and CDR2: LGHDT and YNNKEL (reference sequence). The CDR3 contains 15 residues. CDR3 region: CASSQVARANTEAFF. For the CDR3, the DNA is TGTGCCAGCAGCCAAGTGGCCAGGGCGAACACTGAAGCTTTCTTT.

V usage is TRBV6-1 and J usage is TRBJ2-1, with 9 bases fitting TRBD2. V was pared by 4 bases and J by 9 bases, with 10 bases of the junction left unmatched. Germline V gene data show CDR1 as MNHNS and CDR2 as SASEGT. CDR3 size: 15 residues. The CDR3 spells CASSAAGGRASEQFF. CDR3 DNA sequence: TGTGCCAGCAGTGCGGCTGGCGGGAGGGCCAGTGAGCAGTTCTTC.

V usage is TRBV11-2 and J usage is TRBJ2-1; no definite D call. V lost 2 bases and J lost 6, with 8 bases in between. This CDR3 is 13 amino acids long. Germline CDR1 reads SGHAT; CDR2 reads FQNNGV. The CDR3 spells CASSLTPSNEQFF. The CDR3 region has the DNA TGTGCCAGCAGCTTAACCCCCTCCAATGAGCAGTTCTTC.

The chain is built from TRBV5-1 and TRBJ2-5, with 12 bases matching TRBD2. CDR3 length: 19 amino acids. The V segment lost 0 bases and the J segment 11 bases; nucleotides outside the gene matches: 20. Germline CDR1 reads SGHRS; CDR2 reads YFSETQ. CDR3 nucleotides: TGCGCCAGCAGCTTGGCCAGGCTAGCGGGAGGGCCTCACCACAATGAGCAGTACTTC. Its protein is CASSLARLAGGPHHNEQYF.

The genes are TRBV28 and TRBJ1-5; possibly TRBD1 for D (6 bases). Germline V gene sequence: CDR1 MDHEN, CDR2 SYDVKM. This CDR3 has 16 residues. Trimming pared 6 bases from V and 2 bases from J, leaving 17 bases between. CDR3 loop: CASSPNRESGNQPQHF. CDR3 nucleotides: TGTGCCAGCAGCCCTAACAGGGAAAGTGGCAATCAGCCCCAGCATTTT. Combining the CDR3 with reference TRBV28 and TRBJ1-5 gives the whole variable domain DVKVTQSSRYLVKRTGEKVFLECVQDMDHENMFWYRQDPGLGLRLIYFSYDVKMKEKGDIPEGYSVSREKKERFSLILESASTNQTSMYLCASSPNRESGNQPQHFGDGTRLSIL.

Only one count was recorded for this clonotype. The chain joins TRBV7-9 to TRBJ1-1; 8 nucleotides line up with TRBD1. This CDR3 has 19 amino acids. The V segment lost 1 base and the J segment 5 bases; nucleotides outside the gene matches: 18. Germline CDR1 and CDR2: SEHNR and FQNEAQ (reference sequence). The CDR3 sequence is CASSLDPAPWGQVNTEAFF. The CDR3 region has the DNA TGTGCCAGCAGCTTAGATCCAGCACCATGGGGACAGGTCAATACTGAAGCTTTCTTT. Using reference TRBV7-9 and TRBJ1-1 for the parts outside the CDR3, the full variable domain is DTGVSQNPRHKITKRGQNVTFRCDPISEHNRLYWYRQTLGQGPEFLTYFQNEAQLEKSRLLSDRFSAERPKGSFSTLEIQRTEQGDSAMYLCASSLDPAPWGQVNTEAFFGQGTRLTVV.

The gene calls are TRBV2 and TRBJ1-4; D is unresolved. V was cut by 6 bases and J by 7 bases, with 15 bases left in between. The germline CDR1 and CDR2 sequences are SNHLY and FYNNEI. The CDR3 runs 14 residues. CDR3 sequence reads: CASRNRASTEKLFF. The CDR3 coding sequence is TGTGCCAGCAGAAATAGGGCGTCGACTGAAAAACTGTTTTTT.